This is a list of T cell receptor beta chains from one sample in a study of kidney transplant recipient with SARS-CoV-2 infection. Using its own MiXCR run on the reads, TCRdb lists one record per CDR3 protein. Among fewer than 250,000 distinct CDR3 sequences listed, 29% were seen once. The sample consisted of a blood sample, taken at baseline and on day 111 from a kidney transplant recipient. The receptors come from a male patient younger than 45 who had COVID-19 and was a kidney transplant recipient. Some T cells may be transferred from the graft donor. The CDR3 runs from the conserved cysteine through the conserved F or W. A D gene is named only where the DNA matches it firmly. Expanded clones are given a class, and other clones once, few, many or no size at all.

v_gene: TRBV10-3; d_gene: .; abundance: many; j_gene: TRBJ2-7; CDR3aa: CAISGDSSYEQYF; CDR3nt: TGTGCCATCAGTGGTGACTCCTCCTACGAGCAGTACTTC
v_gene: TRBV5-7; d_gene: .; abundance: many; j_gene: TRBJ1-5; CDR3aa: CASSRAGGDQPQHF; CDR3nt: TGTGCCAGCAGCCGGGCCGGGGGGGATCAGCCCCAGCATTTT
v_gene: TRBV6-5; d_gene: TRBD1; abundance: many; j_gene: TRBJ1-2; CDR3aa: CASSERTGLYGYTF; CDR3nt: TGTGCCAGCAGCGAGAGGACAGGCCTCTATGGCTACACCTTC
v_gene: TRBV24-1; d_gene: .; abundance: many; j_gene: TRBJ2-5; CDR3aa: CATSDSGRQETQYF; CDR3nt: TGTGCCACCAGTGATTCGGGACGGCAAGAGACCCAGTACTTC
v_gene: TRBV7-8; d_gene: .; abundance: few; j_gene: TRBJ2-7; CDR3aa: CASSLRSLLSTYEQYF; CDR3nt: TGTGCCAGCAGCTTACGTAGCCTCCTATCTACCTACGAGCAGTACTTC
v_gene: TRBV28; d_gene: .; abundance: many; j_gene: TRBJ2-7; CDR3aa: CASSFKKGVLRSYEQYF; CDR3nt: TGTGCCAGCAGTTTTAAAAAGGGGGTCTTAAGGTCCTACGAGCAGTACTTC
v_gene: TRBV3-1; d_gene: .; abundance: few; j_gene: TRBJ1-1; CDR3aa: CASSLSSAREAFF; CDR3nt: TGTGCCAGCAGCCTCAGCTCCGCCCGGGAAGCTTTCTTT
v_gene: TRBV29-1; d_gene: TRBD1; abundance: few; j_gene: TRBJ2-5; CDR3aa: CSVPRDRGLAETQYF; CDR3nt: TGCAGCGTGCCCCGGGACAGGGGATTAGCAGAGACCCAGTACTTC
v_gene: TRBV11-2; d_gene: .; abundance: few; j_gene: TRBJ1-2; CDR3aa: CASSADPTSRKTYGYTF; CDR3nt: TGTGCCAGCAGCGCTGACCCAACAAGCAGAAAGACCTATGGCTACACCTTC
v_gene: TRBV7-2; d_gene: .; abundance: .; j_gene: TRBJ2-1; CDR3aa: CAGSLTVAEEPRNEQFF; CDR3nt: TGTGCCGGCAGCCTGACGGTAGCGGAAGAGCCCCGCAATGAGCAGTTCTTC
v_gene: TRBV3-1; d_gene: .; abundance: many; j_gene: TRBJ2-1; CDR3aa: CASSHARQGRNEQFF; CDR3nt: TGTGCCAGCAGCCATGCAAGGCAGGGGAGGAATGAGCAGTTCTTC
v_gene: TRBV11-2; d_gene: .; abundance: many; j_gene: TRBJ1-1; CDR3aa: CASSFQTYTEAFF; CDR3nt: TGTGCCAGCAGCTTTCAGACTTACACTGAAGCTTTCTTT
v_gene: TRBV5-6; d_gene: .; abundance: .; j_gene: TRBJ2-1; CDR3aa: CASSWGGSGYNEQFF; CDR3nt: TGTGCCAGCAGCTGGGGAGGTAGCGGCTACAATGAGCAGTTCTTC
v_gene: TRBV9; d_gene: .; abundance: many; j_gene: TRBJ2-7; CDR3aa: CASSGTSTVGGEQYF; CDR3nt: TGTGCCAGCAGCGGAACCTCGACCGTCGGAGGGGAGCAGTACTTC
v_gene: TRBV3-1; d_gene: .; abundance: many; j_gene: TRBJ2-7; CDR3aa: CASSHAGGTGTVSYEQYF; CDR3nt: TGTGCCAGCAGCCATGCTGGGGGGACGGGGACAGTGTCCTACGAGCAGTACTTC
v_gene: TRBV22-1; d_gene: .; abundance: .; j_gene: TRBJ2-6; CDR3aa: CPGKLSGKRTKSGQRPDF; CDR3nt: TGTCCTGGGAAGCTCTCCGGAAAGCGAACAAAGTCGGGCCAACGTCCTGACTTC
v_gene: TRBV12-3/TRBV12-4; d_gene: .; abundance: many; j_gene: TRBJ2-2; CDR3aa: CASRIANTGELFF; CDR3nt: TGTGCCAGCAGAATCGCGAACACCGGGGAGCTGTTTTTT
v_gene: TRBV6-8; d_gene: .; abundance: many; j_gene: TRBJ1-2; CDR3aa: CASSCGPRSRKTYGYTF; CDR3nt: TGTGCCAGCAGTTGCGGTCCACGCTCTAGAAAGACCTATGGCTACACCTTC
v_gene: TRBV6-5; d_gene: TRBD2; abundance: .; j_gene: TRBJ2-5; CDR3aa: CASSYLAGGKETQYF; CDR3nt: TGTGCCAGCAGTTACCTAGCGGGGGGCAAAGAGACCCAGTACTTC
v_gene: TRBV6-2/TRBV6-3; d_gene: TRBD2; abundance: many; j_gene: TRBJ2-2; CDR3aa: CASSKNNLAGDRAGELFF; CDR3nt: TGTGCCAGCAGCAAAAACAACCTAGCGGGAGATCGGGCCGGGGAGCTGTTTTTT
v_gene: TRBV5-6; d_gene: .; abundance: .; j_gene: TRBJ2-1; CDR3aa: CTSSLARSHGQFF; CDR3nt: TGTACCAGCAGCTTAGCCCGGAGCCATGGGCAGTTCTTC
v_gene: TRBV4-3; d_gene: .; abundance: many; j_gene: TRBJ1-2; CDR3aa: CASSHESGRRKTYGYTF; CDR3nt: TGCGCCAGCAGCCACGAATCAGGACGTCGAAAGACCTATGGCTACACCTTC
v_gene: TRBV20-1; d_gene: .; abundance: many; j_gene: TRBJ1-5; CDR3aa: CSARVAGGSGQPQHF; CDR3nt: TGCAGTGCTAGGGTAGCGGGGGGGAGCGGTCAGCCCCAGCATTTT
v_gene: TRBV7-9; d_gene: TRBD2; abundance: .; j_gene: TRBJ2-1; CDR3aa: CASSLGSGTIEQFF; CDR3nt: TGCGCCAGCAGCTTAGGTAGTGGGACTATCGAGCAGTTCTTC